The TCR beta chain under discussion was sequenced for a study of blood T cell repertoires in COVID-19. The method was immunoSEQ multiplex PCR; TCRdb's version includes in-frame clones alone and lacks a portion of them. The repertoire holds hundreds of thousands of clones, with roughly nine tenths as singletons. Participant age was roughly 18 to 89 years, and participants resided in fewer than 25 US areas. Symptom resolution, clearance, or two negative PCRs marked the recovered donors of Cohort 3. The source of this sequence is a man aged 18 to 30 who had recovered from COVID-19. The sample was PBMCs or T cells enriched from blood (not recorded which).

CDR3 loop: CASSRGTGLSGANVLTF. CDR3 DNA: TGTGCCAGTAGTAGAGGGACAGGGCTTTCTGGGGCCAACGTCCTGACTTTC. The V gene is TRBV19, the J gene TRBJ2-6; 9 nucleotides align to TRBD1. The germline V gene encodes CDR1 LNHDA and CDR2 SQIVND (reference sequence). The CDR3 spans 17 residues. Trimming took 4 bases from V and 1 from J; bases not matched to a gene: 5.